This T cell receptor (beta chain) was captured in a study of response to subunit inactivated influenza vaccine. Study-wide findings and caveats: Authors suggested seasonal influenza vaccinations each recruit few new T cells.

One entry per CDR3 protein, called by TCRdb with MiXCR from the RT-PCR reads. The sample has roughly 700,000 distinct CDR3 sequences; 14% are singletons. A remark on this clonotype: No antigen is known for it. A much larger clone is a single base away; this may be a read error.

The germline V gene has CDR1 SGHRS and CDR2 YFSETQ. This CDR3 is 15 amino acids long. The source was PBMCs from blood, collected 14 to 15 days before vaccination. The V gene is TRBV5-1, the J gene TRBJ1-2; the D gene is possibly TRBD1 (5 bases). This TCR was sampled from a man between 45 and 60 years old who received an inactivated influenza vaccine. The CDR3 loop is CVSSLEAGSVYGYTF. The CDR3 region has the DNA TGCGTCAGCAGCTTGGAGGCAGGGAGTGTATATGGCTACACCTTC.